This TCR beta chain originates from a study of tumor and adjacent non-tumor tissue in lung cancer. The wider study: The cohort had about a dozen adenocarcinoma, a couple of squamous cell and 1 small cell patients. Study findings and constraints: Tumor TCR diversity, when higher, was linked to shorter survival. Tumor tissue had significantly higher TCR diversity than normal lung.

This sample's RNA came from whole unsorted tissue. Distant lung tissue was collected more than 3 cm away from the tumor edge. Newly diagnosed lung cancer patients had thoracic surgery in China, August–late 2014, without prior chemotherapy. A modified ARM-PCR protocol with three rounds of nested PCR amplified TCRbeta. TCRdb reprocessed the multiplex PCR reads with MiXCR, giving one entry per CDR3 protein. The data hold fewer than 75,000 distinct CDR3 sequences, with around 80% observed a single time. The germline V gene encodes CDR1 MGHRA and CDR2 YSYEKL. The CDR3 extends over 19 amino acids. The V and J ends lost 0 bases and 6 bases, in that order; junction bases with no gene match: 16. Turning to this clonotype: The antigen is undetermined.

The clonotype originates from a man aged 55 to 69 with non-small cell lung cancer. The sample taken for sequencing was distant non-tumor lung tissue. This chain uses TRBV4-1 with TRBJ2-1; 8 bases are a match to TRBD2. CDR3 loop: CASSQESGLVRGRRNEQFF. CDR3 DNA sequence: TGCGCCAGCAGCCAAGAGTCGGGACTAGTGAGAGGGCGGCGCAATGAGCAGTTCTTC.